Presented here are 10 T cell receptor beta chains from one specimen sequenced in a study of regulatory T cells in long-lasting Graves disease. Arm-PCR with iRepertoire HTBI primers amplified the CDR3 regions for these TCR beta libraries. TCRdb redid the calling of the multiplex PCR reads with MiXCR, one entry per CDR3 protein. Seen here are 520,000 or so distinct CDR3 sequences, about 11% observed once, and the top ten hold almost 9%. Time point defined: newly diagnosed GD, antithyroid drugs for less than 3 months. PBMC-extracted RNA yielded the TCR library. The same data also contributed to another study, on T cells in Graves' hyperthyroidism and ophthalmopathy.

The specimen was peripheral blood mononuclear cells (PBMCs), collected at new diagnosis, from a patient treated with antithyroid drugs. All receptors derive from a woman in her 30s with Graves disease.

In this sample, this clonotype turned up many times. The chain has TRBV11-2 and TRBJ2-1, with unresolved D. V gave up 8 bases and J gave up 8 bases, with 13 bases separating them. Germline V gives CDR1 SGHAT, CDR2 FQNNGV. The CDR3 consists of 12 residues. Written as DNA, the CDR3 is TGTGCCAGCCGCCCCCGAGAGGATGAGCAGTTCTTC. Translated, it gives CASRPREDEQFF.

This clonotype was observed a handful of times. One end of the junction fails to match germline, which may point to a read error. The V call is TRBV19, the J call TRBJ2-7; TRBD2 matches 10 bases. This CDR3 spans 17 amino acids. The germline V gene has CDR1 LNHDA and CDR2 SQIVND (reference sequence). CDR3 bases: TGTGCCAGTAGTGCTCCGGGACTAGCGTCAAGCTCCTACAAGCAGTACTTC. Translation: CASSAPGLASSSYKQYF.

This clonotype was counted ten times or more. The chain employs TRBV10-3 and TRBJ2-1, with 7 positions matching TRBD1. The CDR3 is 19 amino acids. Germline-derived CDR1 and CDR2 are ENHRY and SYGVKD. V dropped 0 bases and J dropped 8; count of bases not matched to a gene: 19. The CDR3 region is CAISESVRGSRGRSDEQFF. The CDR3 nucleotides are TGTGCCATCAGTGAGTCTGTCCGGGGTTCAAGGGGGCGGAGCGATGAGCAGTTCTTC.

This clonotype was observed many times. This rearrangement joins TRBV12-3 or TRBV12-4 to TRBJ2-1, with 15 bases fitting TRBD2. After removal of 2 bases from V and 9 bases from J, the junction contained 14 bases not matched to a gene. This CDR3 region has 19 residues. This chain's CDR3 is CASSLTFRGLAGGSPEQFF. Here the CDR3 DNA reads TGTGCCAGCAGTTTAACATTTCGGGGACTAGCGGGAGGTTCCCCTGAGCAGTTCTTC.

Ten or more counts support this clonotype. The CDR3 region has the DNA TGTGCCAGCACCGGACTAGCGGGAGGGGGAGAGACCCAGTACTTC. Its protein product is CASTGLAGGGETQYF. The rearrangement joins TRBV6-1 to TRBJ2-5; 15 bases agree with TRBD2. Trimming removed 7 bases from V and 4 bases from J; junction bases left unmatched: 4. Looked up from germline, CDR1 is MNHNS and CDR2 is SASEGT. This CDR3 is 15 amino acids long.

In this sample, this clonotype turned up a few times. The rearrangement links TRBV3-1 to TRBJ1-6; unclear D gene. Germline CDR1 reads LGHDT; CDR2 reads YNNKEL (reference sequence). Trimming stripped 1 base from V and 9 bases from J, with 7 bases between. The CDR3 length is 13 residues. The CDR3 nucleotides read TGTGCCAGCAGCCAAGTTTCGGGTTCACCCCTCCACTTT. Its translation: CASSQVSGSPLHF.

The chain is built from TRBV20-1 and TRBJ2-1, with 11 bases identical to TRBD1. The J call is doubtful: the DNA matches TRBJ2-5 better. The germline gives CDR1 DFQATT, CDR2 SNEGSKA (reference sequence). This CDR3 is built from 14 residues. In DNA, the CDR3 is TGCAGTGCTCCTGGACAGGGGGCTTTAGAGACCCAGTACTTC. Translating gives CSAPGQGALETQYF.

This clonotype was seen repeatedly, ten times or more. The chain employs TRBV12-3 or TRBV12-4 and TRBJ2-3; D remains ambiguous. Trimming left V 7 bases short and J 2 bases short, with 16 bases between. This CDR3 has 15 amino acids. The DNA of the CDR3 is TGTGCCAGCACCCTGACCGCCCACCCCACAGATACGCAGTATTTT. This encodes CASTLTAHPTDTQYF.

This clonotype was seen repeatedly, ten times or more. The chain combines TRBV9 with TRBJ2-3, with 14 bases fitting TRBD2. The CDR3 sequence is 17 residues long. The junction had 5 bases not matched to a gene; V was cut back by 2 bases and J by 3 bases. CDR1 SGDLS and CDR2 YYNGEE come from the germline V gene. The CDR3 bases are TGTGCCAGCAGCGTTGGACTAGCGGGAGGCCTAACAGATACGCAGTATTTT. This gives the protein CASSVGLAGGLTDTQYF.

This clonotype was observed at least ten times. This chain uses TRBV27 with TRBJ1-1, with 9 bases that match TRBD1. The V gene end was trimmed by 6 bases and the J gene end by 12 bases; junction bases not matched to a gene: 8. CDR3 size: 12 residues. The germline V gene encodes CDR1 MNHEY and CDR2 SMNVEV (reference sequence). The CDR3 region has the DNA TGTGCCAGCAGCTACCGTGGACAGGGGACTTTCTTT. This translates into CASSYRGQGTFF.